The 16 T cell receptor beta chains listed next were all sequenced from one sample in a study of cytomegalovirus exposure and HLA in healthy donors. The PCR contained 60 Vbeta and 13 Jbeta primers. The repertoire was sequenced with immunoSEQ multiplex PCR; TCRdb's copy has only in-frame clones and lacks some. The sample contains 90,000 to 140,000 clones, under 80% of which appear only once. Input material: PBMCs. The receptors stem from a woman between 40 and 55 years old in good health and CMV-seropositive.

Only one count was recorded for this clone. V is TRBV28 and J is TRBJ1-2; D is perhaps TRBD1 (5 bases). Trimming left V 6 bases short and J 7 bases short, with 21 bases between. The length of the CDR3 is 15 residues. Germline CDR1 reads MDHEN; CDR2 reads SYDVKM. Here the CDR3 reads CASRTRGMGGSGYTF. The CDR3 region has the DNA TGTGCCAGCAGAACCAGAGGGATGGGGGGTAGTGGCTACACCTTC.

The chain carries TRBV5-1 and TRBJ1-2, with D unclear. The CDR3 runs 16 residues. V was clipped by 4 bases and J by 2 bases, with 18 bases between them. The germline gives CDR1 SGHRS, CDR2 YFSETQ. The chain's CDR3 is CASSPRRGPLNYGYTF. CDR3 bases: TGCGCCAGCAGCCCCCGCCGGGGTCCCTTAAACTATGGCTACACCTTC.

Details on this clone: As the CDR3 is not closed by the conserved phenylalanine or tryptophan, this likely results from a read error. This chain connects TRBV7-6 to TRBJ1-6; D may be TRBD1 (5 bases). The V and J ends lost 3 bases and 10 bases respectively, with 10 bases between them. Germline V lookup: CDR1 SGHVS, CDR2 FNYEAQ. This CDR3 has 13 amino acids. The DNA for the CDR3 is TGTGCCAGCAGCTTTCAGACAGTCTCACCCCTCCACCTT. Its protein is CASSFQTVSPLHL.

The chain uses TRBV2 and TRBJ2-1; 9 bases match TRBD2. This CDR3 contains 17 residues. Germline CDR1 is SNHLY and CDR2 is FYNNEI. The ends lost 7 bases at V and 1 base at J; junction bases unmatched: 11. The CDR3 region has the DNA TGTGCCAGCAACTTAATAGCGGGAGTAACGTCCTACAATGAGCAGTTCTTC. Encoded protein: CASNLIAGVTSYNEQFF.

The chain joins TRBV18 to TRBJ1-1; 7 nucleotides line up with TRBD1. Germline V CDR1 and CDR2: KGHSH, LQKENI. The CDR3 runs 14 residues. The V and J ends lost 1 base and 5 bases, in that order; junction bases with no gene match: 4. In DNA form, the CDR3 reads TGTGCCAGCTCACCACTGCAGGGGGTTACTGAAGCTTTCTTT. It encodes CASSPLQGVTEAFF.

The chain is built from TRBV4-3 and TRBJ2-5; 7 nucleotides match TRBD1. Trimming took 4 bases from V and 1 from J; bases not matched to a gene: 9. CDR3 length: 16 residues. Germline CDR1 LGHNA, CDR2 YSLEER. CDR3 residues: CASSPGTVYPQETQYF. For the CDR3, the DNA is TGCGCCAGCAGCCCTGGGACAGTATACCCCCAAGAGACCCAGTACTTC.

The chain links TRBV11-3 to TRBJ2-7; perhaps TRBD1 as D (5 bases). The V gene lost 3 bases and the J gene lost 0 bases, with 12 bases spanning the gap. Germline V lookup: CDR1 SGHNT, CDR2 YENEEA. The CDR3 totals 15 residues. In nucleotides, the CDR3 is TGTGCCAGCAGCTTGTACAGGCGTTCCTCCTACGAGCAGTACTTC. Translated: CASSLYRRSSYEQYF.

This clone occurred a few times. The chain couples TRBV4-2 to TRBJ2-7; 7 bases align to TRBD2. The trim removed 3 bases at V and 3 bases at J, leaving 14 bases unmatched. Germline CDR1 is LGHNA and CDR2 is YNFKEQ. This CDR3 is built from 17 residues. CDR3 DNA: TGTGCCAGCAGCCATGAGGACGCGGGACTATCTATCTACGAGCAGTACTTC. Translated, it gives CASSHEDAGLSIYEQYF.

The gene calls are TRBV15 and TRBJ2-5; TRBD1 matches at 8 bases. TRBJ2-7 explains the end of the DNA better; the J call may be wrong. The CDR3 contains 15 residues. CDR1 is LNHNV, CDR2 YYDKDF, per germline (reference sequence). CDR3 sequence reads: CATSRPGTGVYEQYF. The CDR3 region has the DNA TGTGCCACCAGCAGACCCGGGACAGGAGTCTACGAGCAGTACTTC.

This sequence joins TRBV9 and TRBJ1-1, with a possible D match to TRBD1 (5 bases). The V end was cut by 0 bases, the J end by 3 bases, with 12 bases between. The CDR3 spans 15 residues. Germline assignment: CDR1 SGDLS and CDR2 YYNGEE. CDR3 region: CASSVDVRGDTEAFF. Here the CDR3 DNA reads TGTGCCAGCAGCGTAGATGTTCGGGGGGACACTGAAGCTTTCTTT.

The CDR3 DNA follows: TGTGCCAGCAGCCCAGCTTCACCACTAGCGGGGGGGTTACTTTACCAAGAGACCCAGTACTTC. It codes for CASSPASPLAGGLLYQETQYF. J is TRBJ2-5 and V is TRBV14, with 13 bases matching TRBD2. J was trimmed by 0 bases and V by 4 bases; bases with no gene match: 17. Germline V lookup: CDR1 SGHDN, CDR2 FVKESK. This CDR3 is 21 amino acids long.

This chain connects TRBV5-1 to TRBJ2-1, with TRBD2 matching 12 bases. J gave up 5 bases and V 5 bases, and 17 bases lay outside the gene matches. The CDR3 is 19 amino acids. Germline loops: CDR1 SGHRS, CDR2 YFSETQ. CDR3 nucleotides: TGCGCCAGCAGATTCAGGGCCAAGACTAGCGGGAGAGTGGACAATGAGCAGTTCTTC. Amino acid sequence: CASRFRAKTSGRVDNEQFF.

CDR3 in amino acids: CASSSTRDNEQFF. The CDR3 DNA reads as TGTGCCAGCAGCTCGACTAGAGACAATGAGCAGTTCTTC. J is TRBJ2-1 and V is TRBV7-9; D may be TRBD2 (6 bases). This CDR3 spans 13 amino acids. Trimming stripped 4 bases from V and 5 bases from J, with 9 bases between. Germline V gene lookup returns CDR1 SEHNR and CDR2 FQNEAQ (reference sequence). Complete variable domain (other parts from reference TRBV7-9 and TRBJ2-1): DTGVSQNPRHKITKRGQNVTFRCDPISEHNRLYWYRQTLGQGPEFLTYFQNEAQLEKSRLLSDRFSAERPKGSFSTLEIQRTEQGDSAMYLCASSSTRDNEQFFGPGTRLTVL.

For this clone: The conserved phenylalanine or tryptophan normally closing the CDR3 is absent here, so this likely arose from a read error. The DNA for the CDR3 is TGCGCCAGCAGCTTGGCGGGGGAGGGCACTGAAGCTTTCGTT. Translated: CASSLAGEGTEAFV. The J gene is TRBJ1-1, the V gene TRBV5-1; D is perhaps TRBD1 (5 bases). The ends were cut back, 0 bases at V and 4 bases at J, with 10 bases in the middle. The CDR3 extends over 14 amino acids. Germline V gives CDR1 SGHRS, CDR2 YFSETQ.

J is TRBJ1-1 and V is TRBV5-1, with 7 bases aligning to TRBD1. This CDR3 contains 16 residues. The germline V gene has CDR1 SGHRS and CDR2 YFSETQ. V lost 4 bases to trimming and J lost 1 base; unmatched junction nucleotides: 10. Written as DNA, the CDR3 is TGCGCCAGCAGCACTTTTTACAGGGGAAGGAACACTGAAGCTTTCTTT. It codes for CASSTFYRGRNTEAFF.

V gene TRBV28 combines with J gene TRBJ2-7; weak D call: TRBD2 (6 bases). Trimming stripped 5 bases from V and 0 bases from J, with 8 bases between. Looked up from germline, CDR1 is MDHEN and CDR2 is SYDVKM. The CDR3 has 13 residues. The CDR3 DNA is TGTGCCAGCAGTACCGGGGGCTCCTACGAGCAGTACTTC. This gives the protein CASSTGGSYEQYF.